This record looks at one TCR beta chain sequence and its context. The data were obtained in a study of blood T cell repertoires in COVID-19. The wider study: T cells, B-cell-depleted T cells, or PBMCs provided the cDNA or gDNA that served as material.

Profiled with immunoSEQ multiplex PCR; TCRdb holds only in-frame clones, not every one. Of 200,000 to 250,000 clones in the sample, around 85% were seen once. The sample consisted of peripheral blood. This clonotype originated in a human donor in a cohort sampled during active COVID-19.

The CDR3, as DNA: TGTGCCAGCAGCTTAGGAGGGCAGCGCACAGATACGCAGTATTTT. Encoded protein: CASSLGGQRTDTQYF. The V call is TRBV11-2, the J call TRBJ2-3; tentative D call: TRBD2 (5 bases). Germline lookup yields CDR1 SGHAT and CDR2 FQNNGV. V was shortened by 1 base and J by 1 base, with 9 bases between the two germline ends. The CDR3 totals 15 residues.